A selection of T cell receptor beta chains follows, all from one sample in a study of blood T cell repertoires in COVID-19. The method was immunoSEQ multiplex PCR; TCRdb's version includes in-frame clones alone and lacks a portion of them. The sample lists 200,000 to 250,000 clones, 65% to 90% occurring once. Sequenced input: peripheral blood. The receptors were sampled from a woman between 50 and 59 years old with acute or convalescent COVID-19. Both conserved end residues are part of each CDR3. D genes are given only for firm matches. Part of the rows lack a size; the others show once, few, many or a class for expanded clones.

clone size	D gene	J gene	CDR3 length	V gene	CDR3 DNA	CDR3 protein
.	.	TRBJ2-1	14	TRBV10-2	TGCGCCAGCAGTCTTGCCCCTAACGACAATGAGCAGTTCTTC	CASSLAPNDNEQFF
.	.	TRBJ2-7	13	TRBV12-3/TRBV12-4	TGTGCCAGTGGGGCCAGCGAAACCTACGAGCAGTACTTC	CASGASETYEQYF
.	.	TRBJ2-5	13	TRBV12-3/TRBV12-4	TGTGCCAGCACGCGACAGAGACAAGAGACCCAGTACTTC	CASTRQRQETQYF
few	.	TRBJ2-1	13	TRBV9	TGTGCCAGCGCGGGGACGGACCCCAATGAGCAGTTCTTC	CASAGTDPNEQFF
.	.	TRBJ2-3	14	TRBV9	TGTGCCAGCAGCGTGGGGGGGGCCATGGATACGCAGTATTTT	CASSVGGAMDTQYF
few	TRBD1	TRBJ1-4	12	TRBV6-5	TGTGCCAGCAGGGGACAGGGGGAAAAACTGTTTTTT	CASRGQGEKLFF
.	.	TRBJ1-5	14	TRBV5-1	TGCGCCAGCAGCCTAGATTTCGGTGATCAGCCCCAGCATTTT	CASSLDFGDQPQHF
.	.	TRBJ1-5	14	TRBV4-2	TGTGCCAGCAGCCAAGGTACGGGTGGGCAGCCCCAGCATTTT	CASSQGTGGQPQHF
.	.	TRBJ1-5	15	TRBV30	TGTGCCTGGAGTGCAGACGGGGATAGCAATCAGCCCCAGCATTTT	CAWSADGDSNQPQHF
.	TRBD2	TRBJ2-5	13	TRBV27	TGTGCCAGCAGTTTAAGCGGGAGTGGGACCCAGTACTTC	CASSLSGSGTQYF
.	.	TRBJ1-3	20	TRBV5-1	TGCGCCAGCAGCATGACGCCGACGGTGCGGTTGGCGGGAGCGAGAAACACCATATATTTT	CASSMTPTVRLAGARNTIYF
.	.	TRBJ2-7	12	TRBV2	TGTGCCAGCAGCTCCGTCCGGGTAGAGGAGTACTTC	CASSSVRVEEYF
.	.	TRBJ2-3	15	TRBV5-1	TGCGCCAGCAGCTTGGACGGGAGTCGGGCAGATACGCAGTATTTT	CASSLDGSRADTQYF
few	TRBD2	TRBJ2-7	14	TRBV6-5	TGTGCCAGCAGTCGTAGCGGGAGGGCTTACGAGCAGTACTTC	CASSRSGRAYEQYF
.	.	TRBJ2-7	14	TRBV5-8	TGTGCCAGCAGCTTTGGGGGGACCTCCTACGAGCAGTACTTC	CASSFGGTSYEQYF
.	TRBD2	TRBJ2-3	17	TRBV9	TGTGCCAGCAGCGTAGCCCTCAGCGGGGGGAATACAGATACGCAGTATTTT	CASSVALSGGNTDTQYF
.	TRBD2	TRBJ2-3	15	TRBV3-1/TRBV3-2	TGTGCCAGCAGGAGTAGCGGGGTTAGCACAGATACGCAGTATTTT	CASRSSGVSTDTQYF
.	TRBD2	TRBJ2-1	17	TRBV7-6	TGTGCCAGCAGCGCCAGTCCCACTAGCGGGCCTTACAATGAGCAGTTCTTC	CASSASPTSGPYNEQFF
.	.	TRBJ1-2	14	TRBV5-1	TGCGCCAGCAGCTTGTCCGAGGGCCTAGGTGGCTACACCTTC	CASSLSEGLGGYTF
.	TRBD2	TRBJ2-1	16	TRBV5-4	TGTGCCAGCAGCCCTCAACTAGCGGGGGTCGAAAATGAGCAGTTCTTC	CASSPQLAGVENEQFF
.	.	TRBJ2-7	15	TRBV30	TGTGCCTGGGGCCCTTTTGGGGGACACCTCTACGAGCAGTACTTC	CAWGPFGGHLYEQYF
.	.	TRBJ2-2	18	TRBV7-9	TGTGCCAGCAGCTTAGAACCCGGCGGGGCCACTTTCACCGGGGAGCTGTTTTTT	CASSLEPGGATFTGELFF
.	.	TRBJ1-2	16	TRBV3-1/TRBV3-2	TGTGCCAGCAGCCAAGGCCCCCCATGGCAGAGGTATGGCTACACTTTC	CASSQGPPWQRYGYTF
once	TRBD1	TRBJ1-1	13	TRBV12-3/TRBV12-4	TGTGCCAGCAGTCCAACAGGGGGCCTTGAAGCTTTCTTT	CASSPTGGLEAFF
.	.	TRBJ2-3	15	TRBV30	TGTGCCTGGAGTCTTATGGCGGGAAGCACAGATACGCAGTATTTT	CAWSLMAGSTDTQYF
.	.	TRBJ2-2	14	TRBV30	TGTGCCGGTGACAGATTCGGGAACACCGGGGAGCTGTTTTTT	CAGDRFGNTGELFF
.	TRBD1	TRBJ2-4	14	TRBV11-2	TGTGCCAGCAGCAATACAGGGGAAGGAAACATTCAGTACTTC	CASSNTGEGNIQYF
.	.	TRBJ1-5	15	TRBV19	TGTGCCAGTAGTACGAATACTTATAGCAATCAGCCCCAGCATTTT	CASSTNTYSNQPQHF
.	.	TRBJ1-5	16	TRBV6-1	TGTGCCAGCAGTGCTCAGGGCGCCCAATCTAATCAGCCCCAGCATTTT	CASSAQGAQSNQPQHF
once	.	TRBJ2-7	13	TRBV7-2	TGTGCCAGCAGCTTAGCGGACTACTACGAGCAGTACTTC	CASSLADYYEQYF
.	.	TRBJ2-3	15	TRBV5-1	TGCGCCAGCAGCTTGAGGGGTGCTAGCACAGATACGCAGTATTTT	CASSLRGASTDTQYF
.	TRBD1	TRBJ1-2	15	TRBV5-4	TGTGCCAGCAGCTATCATACAGGGGGCGGCGATGGCTACACCTTC	CASSYHTGGGDGYTF
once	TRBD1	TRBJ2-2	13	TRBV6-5	TGTGCCAGCGGGACAGGGGACACCGGGGAGCTGTTTTTT	CASGTGDTGELFF
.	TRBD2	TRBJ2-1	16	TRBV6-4	TGTGCCAGCAGTGACTCGGGACTAGCGGGGGGTTTTGAGCAGTTCTTC	CASSDSGLAGGFEQFF
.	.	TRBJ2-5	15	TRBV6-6	TGTGCCAGCAGTTACGGACCGGGGTCTCAAGAGACCCAGTACTTC	CASSYGPGSQETQYF
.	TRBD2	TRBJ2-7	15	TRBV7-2	TGTGCCAGCAGCTCCTCTAGCGGGAGCCTCTACGAGCAGTACTTC	CASSSSSGSLYEQYF
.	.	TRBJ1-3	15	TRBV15	TGTGCCACCAGCAGGGATAAAGGGGAAGGAAACACCATATATTTT	CATSRDKGEGNTIYF
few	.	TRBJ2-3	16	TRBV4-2	TGTGCCAGCAGCCAAGGCGCGCACAGGTTCACAGATACGCAGTATTTT	CASSQGAHRFTDTQYF
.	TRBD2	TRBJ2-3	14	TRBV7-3	TGTGCCAGCAGCTGGGGGGGATCCACAGATACGCAGTATTTT	CASSWGGSTDTQYF
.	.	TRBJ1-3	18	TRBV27	TGTGCCAGCAGTTCATCCGGGACACGCCGGGCCTCTGGAAACACCATATATTTT	CASSSSGTRRASGNTIYF
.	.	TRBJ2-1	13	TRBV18	TGTGCCAGCTCACCACCGGTGGGAGATGAGCAGTTCTTC	CASSPPVGDEQFF
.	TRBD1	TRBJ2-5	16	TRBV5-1	TGCGCCAGCAGCCTCATCGGACAGGGCTGGCGGGAGACCCAGTACTTC	CASSLIGQGWRETQYF
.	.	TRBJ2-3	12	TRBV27	TGTTGCCCAGGACAAAGCACAGATACGCAGTATTTT	CCPGQSTDTQYF
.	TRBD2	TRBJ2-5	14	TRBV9	TGTGCCAGCAGCGTAGCTAGCGGAGATGAGACCCAGTACTTC	CASSVASGDETQYF
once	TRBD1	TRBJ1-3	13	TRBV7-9	TGTGCCAGCAGACAGGGGGCCGGAAACACCATATATTTT	CASRQGAGNTIYF
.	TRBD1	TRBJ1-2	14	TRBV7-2	TGTGCCAGCAGCCCATACGGGACAGACTATGGCTACACCTTC	CASSPYGTDYGYTF
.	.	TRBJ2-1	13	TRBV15	TGTGCCACCAGCAGAGCGGGTGAGGGTGAGCAGTTCTTC	CATSRAGEGEQFF
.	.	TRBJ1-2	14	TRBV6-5	TGTGCCAGCAGAGGACACTACAGTTCCTATGGCTACACCTTC	CASRGHYSSYGYTF
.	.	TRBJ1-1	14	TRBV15	TGTGCCACCAGCAGAGATTATTCAGCAGGGGAAGCTTTCTTT	CATSRDYSAGEAFF
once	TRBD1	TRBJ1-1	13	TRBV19	TGTGCCAGCTCCGGCCTAGGGGGCGCTGAAGCTTTCTTT	CASSGLGGAEAFF
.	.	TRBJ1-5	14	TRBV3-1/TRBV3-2	TGTGCCAGCAGCCAAGACAGGGGCAATCAGCCCCAGCATTTT	CASSQDRGNQPQHF
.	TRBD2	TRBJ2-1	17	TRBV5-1	TGCGCCAGCAGCCTTGGGACTAGCGGGGGGGCCCTGGATGAGCAGTTCTTC	CASSLGTSGGALDEQFF
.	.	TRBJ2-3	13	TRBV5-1	TGCGCCAGCAGCCGGGACAACACAGATACGCAGTATTTT	CASSRDNTDTQYF
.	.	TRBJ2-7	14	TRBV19	TGTGCCAGTAGTAAGCGGAGTAGGACCTACGAGCAGTACTTC	CASSKRSRTYEQYF
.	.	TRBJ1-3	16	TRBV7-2	TGTGCCAGCAGCGGTAGTGGGGCTAGCTCTGGAAACACCATATATTTT	CASSGSGASSGNTIYF
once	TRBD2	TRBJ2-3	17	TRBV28	TGTGCCAGCACCCCAATAATAGGCGGGGGGAGCACAGATACGCAGTATTTT	CASTPIIGGGSTDTQYF
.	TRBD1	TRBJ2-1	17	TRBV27	TGTGCCAGCAGTAGTTGGGACAGGAAAAGCTCCTACAATGAGCAGTTCTTC	CASSSWDRKSSYNEQFF
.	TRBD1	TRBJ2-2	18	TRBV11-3	TGTGCCAGCAGCTTTTTTTCCGGGACAGGACTTTCGACCGGGGAGCTGTTTTTT	CASSFFSGTGLSTGELFF
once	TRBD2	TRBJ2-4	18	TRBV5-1	TGCGCCAGCAGCTTGGTGCTAGCGGGGACATTAGCCAAAAACATTCAGTACTTC	CASSLVLAGTLAKNIQYF
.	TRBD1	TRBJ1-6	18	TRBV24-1	TGTGCCACCAGTGACCGGGGGGACAGGGAGGGAAATAATTCACCCCTCCACTTT	CATSDRGDREGNNSPLHF